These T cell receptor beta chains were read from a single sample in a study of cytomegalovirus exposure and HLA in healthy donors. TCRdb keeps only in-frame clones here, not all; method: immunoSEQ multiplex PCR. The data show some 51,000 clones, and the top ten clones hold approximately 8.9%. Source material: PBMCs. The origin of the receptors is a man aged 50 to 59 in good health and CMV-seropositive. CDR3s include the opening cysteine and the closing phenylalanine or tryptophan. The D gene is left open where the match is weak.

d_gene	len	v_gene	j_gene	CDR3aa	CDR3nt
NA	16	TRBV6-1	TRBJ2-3	CASSEGTSTSTDTQYF	TGTGCCAGCAGTGAAGGGACTTCCACTAGCACAGATACGCAGTATTTT
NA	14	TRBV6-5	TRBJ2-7	CASSRRTRAPEQYF	TGTGCCAGCAGCCGCCGAACTAGGGCCCCCGAGCAGTACTTC
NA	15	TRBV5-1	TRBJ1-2	CASSPGGQGRYGYTF	TGCGCCAGCAGCCCTGGGGGCCAGGGACGCTATGGCTACACCTTC
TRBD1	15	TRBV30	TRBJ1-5	CAWSVQGQGVQPQHF	TGTGCCTGGAGTGTACAGGGGCAGGGTGTTCAGCCCCAGCATTTT
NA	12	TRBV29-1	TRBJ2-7	CSARTVAYEQYF	TGCAGCGCCCGGACAGTCGCCTACGAGCAGTACTTC
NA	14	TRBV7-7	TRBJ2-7	CASREGAGSYEQYF	TGTGCTAGCAGGGAAGGAGCGGGTTCCTACGAGCAGTACTTC
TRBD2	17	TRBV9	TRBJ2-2	CASSVAAVAGFSGELFF	TGTGCCAGCAGCGTAGCTGCGGTAGCGGGATTCAGCGGGGAGCTGTTTTTT
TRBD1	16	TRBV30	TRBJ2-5	CAWSVVGTGLLETQYF	TGTGCCTGGAGTGTCGTGGGGACAGGGCTTTTAGAGACCCAGTACTTC
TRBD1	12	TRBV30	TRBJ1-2	CAYRQGVEGYTF	TGTGCCTATAGACAGGGCGTGGAGGGCTACACCTTC
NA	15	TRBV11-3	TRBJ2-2	CASSLGRGSTGELFF	TGTGCCAGCAGCTTGGGCCGGGGGAGCACCGGGGAGCTGTTTTTT